What follows are 17 T cell receptor beta chains derived from one specimen sequenced in a study of CD8 T cells in ankylosing spondylitis. TCRdb re-called the 5' RACE reads through MiXCR, storing one row per CDR3 protein. This table has 200,000 to 250,000 distinct CDR3 sequences, about a quarter appearing once. The sequencing sample was made of blood, either unsorted or a sorted T cell fraction (not recorded which). The source is a male donor with ankylosing spondylitis or in good health (not recorded which).

There are many counts of this clonotype. The rearrangement uses TRBV5-1 and TRBJ2-5, with 15 bases fitting TRBD2. The CDR3 extends over 18 amino acids. V gave up 4 bases and J gave up 5 bases; unmatched junction bases: 12. CDR1 is SGHRS, CDR2 YFSETQ, per germline. The CDR3 nucleotides read TGCGCCAGCAGCCGTCGGACTAGCGGGAGGGCCCTCAGGGAGACCCAGTACTTC. Translated: CASSRRTSGRALRETQYF.

This clonotype was found a few times. Here the CDR3 DNA reads TGCAGTGCTAGAACCCCCGGACTAGAGGCTAGAAATGAGCAGTTCTTC. It yields the protein CSARTPGLEARNEQFF. This chain links TRBV20-1 with TRBJ2-1; 7 bases are shared with TRBD2. This CDR3 comprises 16 residues. The V and J ends lost 2 bases and 7 bases, in that order; junction bases with no gene match: 14. CDR1 and CDR2 (germline): DFQATT, SNEGSKA (reference sequence).

Here the CDR3 reads CASSPSGQGHYGYTF. The DNA of the CDR3 is TGTGCCAGCTCACCATCGGGACAGGGCCACTATGGCTACACCTTC. This sequence joins TRBV18 and TRBJ1-2; 9 nucleotides match TRBD1. Germline CDR1 is KGHSH and CDR2 is LQKENI. Trimming removed 2 bases from V and 3 bases from J; junction bases left unmatched: 4. The CDR3 contains 15 residues.

At least ten counts were recorded for this clonotype. V usage is TRBV28 and J usage is TRBJ2-6; 7 bases map to TRBD1. The CDR3 is 14 amino acids. The V and J ends lost 6 bases and 1 base, in that order; junction bases with no gene match: 0. Per the germline V gene, CDR1 is MDHEN and CDR2 is SYDVKM. The CDR3: CASRQGSGANVLTF. In DNA form, the CDR3 reads TGTGCCAGCAGACAGGGGTCTGGGGCCAACGTCCTGACTTTC. Full variable domain (remainder filled in from reference TRBV28 and TRBJ2-6): DVKVTQSSRYLVKRTGEKVFLECVQDMDHENMFWYRQDPGLGLRLIYFSYDVKMKEKGDIPEGYSVSREKKERFSLILESASTNQTSMYLCASRQGSGANVLTFGAGSRLTVL.

A word on this clonotype: Just one base apart from a much larger clone, this may be a read error. The rearrangement links TRBV7-2 to TRBJ2-1; unclear D gene. The germline V and J ends were trimmed by 5 bases and 6 bases, with 5 bases remaining between them. The CDR3 has 11 residues. Germline CDR1 is SGHTA and CDR2 is FQGNSA. CDR3 amino acids: CASSQTNEQFF. For the CDR3, the DNA is TGTGCCAGCAGCCAGACCAATGAGCAGTTCTTC.

This clonotype was counted between two and nine times. A much larger clone lies one base from this, so it may be a read error. The chain has TRBV5-8 and TRBJ1-1; D uncertain. The CDR3 is 14 amino acids. Looked up from germline, CDR1 is SGHTS and CDR2 is YDEGEE. The CDR3 DNA reads as TGTGCCAGGAGCTTGGAGGTCTTTGACACTGAAGCTTTCTTT. Translating it yields CARSLEVFDTEAFF.

The genes are TRBV20-1 and TRBJ2-7; 13 bases agree with TRBD2. The CDR3 loop spans 16 amino acids. J was trimmed by 4 bases and V by 5 bases; bases with no gene match: 11. CDR1 DFQATT and CDR2 SNEGSKA come from the germline V gene (reference sequence). The CDR3 bases are TGCAGTGCTGGAAGGACTAGCGGGAGCTCGGATTACGAGCAGTACTTC. This translates into CSAGRTSGSSDYEQYF.

This chain uses TRBV9 with TRBJ2-3; a possible D gene is TRBD2 (6 bases). CDR1 and CDR2 (germline): SGDLS, YYNGEE. Trimming cost V 4 bases and J 2 bases, with 14 bases left between them. The CDR3 sequence is 15 residues long. The CDR3 reads CASSSRGGNTDTQYF. CDR3 nucleotides: TGTGCCAGCAGCTCACGGGGCGGGAACACAGATACGCAGTATTTT.

About this clonotype itself: A much larger clone differs from this one at a single base, so this may be a read error. The CDR3 does not end in the conserved phenylalanine or tryptophan, so this is likely a read error. V gene TRBV5-1 combines with J gene TRBJ1-1; 7 nucleotides match TRBD1. The length of the CDR3 is 14 residues. The germline V gene encodes CDR1 SGHRS and CDR2 YFSETQ. Trimming at V came to 4 bases and at J to 3 bases, leaving 6 bases not matched to a gene. The CDR3 protein is CASSGTVKDTEAFS. CDR3 nucleotides: TGCGCCAGCAGCGGGACAGTTAAGGACACTGAAGCTTTCTCT.

This clonotype came up many times. The J gene is TRBJ2-3, the V gene TRBV20-1; no definite D call. The CDR3 spans 14 residues. The germline V gene has CDR1 DFQATT and CDR2 SNEGSKA (reference sequence). Trimming shortened V by 2 bases and J by 1 base, and 10 bases separated the two germline ends. CDR3 amino acids: CSARMTAGTDTQYF. The CDR3 coding sequence is TGCAGTGCTAGAATGACGGCGGGCACAGATACGCAGTATTTT.

V and J are TRBV7-2 and TRBJ2-5, with 8 bases identical to TRBD2. The length of the CDR3 is 15 residues. V shed 1 base and J 3 bases; nucleotides not matched to a gene: 4. Germline V gene lookup returns CDR1 SGHTA and CDR2 FQGNSA. The CDR3 sequence: CASSLGGRMEETQYF. The CDR3 coding sequence is TGTGCCAGCAGCTTAGGCGGGAGGATGGAAGAGACCCAGTACTTC.

The V gene is TRBV29-1, the J gene TRBJ2-7; D remains ambiguous. The CDR3 sequence is 13 residues long. Germline V gene sequence: CDR1 SQVTM, CDR2 ANQGSEA. V was trimmed by 7 bases and J by 6 bases, leaving 19 bases between them. DNA for the CDR3: TGCAGCGCACTTCGGTCCCTGACTCCCGAGCAGTACTTC. This gives the protein CSALRSLTPEQYF.

This clonotype was recorded at least ten times. The chain carries TRBV6-1 and TRBJ2-7; D tentatively reads TRBD1 or TRBD2 (6 bases each). This CDR3 comprises 17 residues. The germline V gene encodes CDR1 MNHNS and CDR2 SASEGT. CDR3 bases: TGTGGCCAGCCACCCCACCGACAGGCGGGACGAACTTACGAGCAGTACTTC. Its translation: CGQPPHRQAGRTYEQYF.

The rearrangement joins TRBV7-3 to TRBJ2-1, with 10 bases lining up with TRBD2. The CDR3 totals 15 residues. Germline trimming cut 4 bases from V and 2 bases from J; bases unmatched to any gene: 2. From germline, CDR1 is SGHTA and CDR2 FQGTGA. Here the CDR3 reads CASSSTSGAYNEQFF. Here the CDR3 DNA reads TGTGCCAGCAGCTCAACTAGCGGGGCCTACAATGAGCAGTTCTTC.

This clonotype turned up a few times. J is TRBJ2-7 and V is TRBV20-1; 9 bases agree with TRBD2. Germline values: CDR1 DFQATT, CDR2 SNEGSKA (reference sequence). The V and J ends lost 2 bases and 0 bases, in that order; junction bases with no gene match: 2. This CDR3 has 14 amino acids. The CDR3 sequence is CSARTSGRSYEQYF. CDR3 DNA: TGCAGTGCTAGAACTAGCGGGCGCTCCTACGAGCAGTACTTC.

V and J are TRBV7-2 and TRBJ2-7; 8 bases map to TRBD2. Per the germline V gene, CDR1 is SGHTA and CDR2 is FQGNSA. This CDR3 spans 13 amino acids. V gave up 4 bases and J gave up 7 bases; unmatched junction bases: 6. DNA for the CDR3: TGTGCCAGCAGCTCCGGACTAGCATCAGAGCAGTACTTC. Amino acid sequence: CASSSGLASEQYF.

The chain carries TRBV6-4 and TRBJ2-1, with D unresolved. The CDR3 totals 13 residues. V was clipped by 9 bases and J by 1 base, with 10 bases between them. The germline gives CDR1 MRHNA, CDR2 SNTAGT. Here the CDR3 reads CARGRGSYNEQFF. Here the CDR3 DNA reads TGTGCCAGGGGTCGAGGATCCTACAATGAGCAGTTCTTC.